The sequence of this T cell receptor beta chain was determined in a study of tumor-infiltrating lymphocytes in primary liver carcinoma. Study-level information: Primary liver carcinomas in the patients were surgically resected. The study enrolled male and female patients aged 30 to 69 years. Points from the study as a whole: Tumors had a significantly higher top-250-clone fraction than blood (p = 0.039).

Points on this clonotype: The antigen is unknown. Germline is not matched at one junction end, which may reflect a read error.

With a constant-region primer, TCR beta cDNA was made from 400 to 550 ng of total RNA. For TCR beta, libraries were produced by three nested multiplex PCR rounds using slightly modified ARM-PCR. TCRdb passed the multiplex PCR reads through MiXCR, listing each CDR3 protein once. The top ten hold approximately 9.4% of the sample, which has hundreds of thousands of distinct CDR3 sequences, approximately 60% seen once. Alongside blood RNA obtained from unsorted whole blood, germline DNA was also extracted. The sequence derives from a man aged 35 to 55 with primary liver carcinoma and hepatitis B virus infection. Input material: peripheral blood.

The CDR3 loop is CASSSSGQLNQPEHF. The CDR3 nucleotides are TGTGCCAGCAGTTCCTCGGGACAATTAAATCAGCCCGAGCATTTT. The chain employs TRBV6-5 and TRBJ1-5, with a possible D match to TRBD1 (6 bases). CDR1 is MNHEY and CDR2 is SVGAGI in the germline V gene. The CDR3 runs to 15 residues.